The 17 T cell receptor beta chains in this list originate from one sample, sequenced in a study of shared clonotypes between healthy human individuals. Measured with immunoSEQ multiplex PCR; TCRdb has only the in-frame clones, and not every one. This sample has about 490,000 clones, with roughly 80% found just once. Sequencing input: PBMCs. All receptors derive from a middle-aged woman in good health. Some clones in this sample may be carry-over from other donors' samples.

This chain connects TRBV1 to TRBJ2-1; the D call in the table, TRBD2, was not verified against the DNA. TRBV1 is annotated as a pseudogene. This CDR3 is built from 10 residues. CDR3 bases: TGCACCACCCAGCGGGTTGAGCAGTTCTTC. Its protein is CTTQRVEQFF.

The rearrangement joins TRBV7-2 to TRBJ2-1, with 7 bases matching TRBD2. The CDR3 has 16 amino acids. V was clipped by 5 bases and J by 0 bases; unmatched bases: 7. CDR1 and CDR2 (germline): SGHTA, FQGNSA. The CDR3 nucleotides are TGTGCCAGCAGCCGAATAGCGGGCCTCTCCTACAATGAGCAGTTCTTC. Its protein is CASSRIAGLSYNEQFF.

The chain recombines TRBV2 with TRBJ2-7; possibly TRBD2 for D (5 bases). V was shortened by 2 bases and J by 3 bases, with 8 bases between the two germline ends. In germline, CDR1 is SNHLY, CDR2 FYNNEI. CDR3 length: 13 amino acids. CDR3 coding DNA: TGTGCCAGCAGTGAATCGGGGATCTACGAGCAGTACTTC. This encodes CASSESGIYEQYF. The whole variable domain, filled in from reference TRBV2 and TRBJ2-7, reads EPEVTQTPSHQVTQMGQEVILRCVPISNHLYFYWYRQILGQKVEFLVSFYNNEISEKSEIFDDQFSVERPDGSNFTLKIRSTKLEDSAMYFCASSESGIYEQYFGPGTRLTVT.

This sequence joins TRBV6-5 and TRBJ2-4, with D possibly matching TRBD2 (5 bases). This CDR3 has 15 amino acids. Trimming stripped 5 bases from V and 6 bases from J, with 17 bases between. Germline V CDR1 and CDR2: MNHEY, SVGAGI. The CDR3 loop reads CASSQQLVGRNIQYF. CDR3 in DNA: TGTGCCAGCAGTCAACAACTAGTAGGCAGAAACATTCAGTACTTC.

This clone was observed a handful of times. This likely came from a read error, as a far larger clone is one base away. The CDR3 DNA follows: TGTGCCTGGTCCACAGTGGCCGATCAGCCCCAGCATTTT. Encoded protein: CAWSTVADQPQHF. The chain uses TRBV30 and TRBJ1-5; D not certain. Germline V gives CDR1 GTSNPN, CDR2 SVGIG (reference sequence). The CDR3 contains 13 residues. V lost 5 bases, J lost 5 bases, and 13 bases lay in between.

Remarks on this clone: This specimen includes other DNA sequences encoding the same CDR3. CDR3 protein: CASSSRQGMNTEAFF. CDR3 DNA sequence: TGTGCCAGCAGTTCACGACAGGGGATGAACACTGAAGCTTTCTTT. J is TRBJ1-1 and V is TRBV28; 8 positions match TRBD1. The CDR3 extends over 15 amino acids. J was trimmed by 0 bases and V by 4 bases; bases with no gene match: 4. CDR1 and CDR2 from the germline V gene are MDHEN and SYDVKM.

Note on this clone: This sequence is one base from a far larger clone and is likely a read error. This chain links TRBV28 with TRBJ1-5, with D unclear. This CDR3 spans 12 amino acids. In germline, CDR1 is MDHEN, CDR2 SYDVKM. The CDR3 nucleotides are TGTGCCAGCAGTTTATTCCTTCAGCACCAGCATTTT. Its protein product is CASSLFLQHQHF. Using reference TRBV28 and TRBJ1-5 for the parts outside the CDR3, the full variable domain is DVKVTQSSRYLVKRTGEKVFLECVQDMDHENMFWYRQDPGLGLRLIYFSYDVKMKEKGDIPEGYSVSREKKERFSLILESASTNQTSMYLCASSLFLQHQHFGDGTRLSIL.

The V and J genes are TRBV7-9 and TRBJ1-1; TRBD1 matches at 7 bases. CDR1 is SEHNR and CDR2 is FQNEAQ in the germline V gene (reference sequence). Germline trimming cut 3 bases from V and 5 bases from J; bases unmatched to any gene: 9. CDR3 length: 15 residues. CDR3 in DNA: TGTGCCAGCAGCTTTCGGACAGGCCCTGGAACTGAAGCTTTCTTT. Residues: CASSFRTGPGTEAFF. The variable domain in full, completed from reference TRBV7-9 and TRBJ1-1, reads DTGVSQNPRHKITKRGQNVTFRCDPISEHNRLYWYRQTLGQGPEFLTYFQNEAQLEKSRLLSDRFSAERPKGSFSTLEIQRTEQGDSAMYLCASSFRTGPGTEAFFGQGTRLTVV.

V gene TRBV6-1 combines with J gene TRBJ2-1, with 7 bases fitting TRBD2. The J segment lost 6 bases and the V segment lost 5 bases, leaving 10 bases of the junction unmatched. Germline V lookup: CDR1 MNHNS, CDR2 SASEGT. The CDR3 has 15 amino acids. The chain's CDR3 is CASSSRLATTNEQFF. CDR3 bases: TGTGCCAGCAGTTCTCGACTAGCTACTACCAATGAGCAGTTCTTC.

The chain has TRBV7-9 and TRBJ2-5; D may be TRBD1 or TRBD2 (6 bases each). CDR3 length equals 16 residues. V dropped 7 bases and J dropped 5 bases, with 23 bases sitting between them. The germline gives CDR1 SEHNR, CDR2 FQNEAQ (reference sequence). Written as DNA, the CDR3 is TGTGCCAGCACCCCAGGCGGTGGGGGGCGCGGGGAGACCCAGTACTTC. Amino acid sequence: CASTPGGGGRGETQYF. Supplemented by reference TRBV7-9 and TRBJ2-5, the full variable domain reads DTGVSQNPRHKITKRGQNVTFRCDPISEHNRLYWYRQTLGQGPEFLTYFQNEAQLEKSRLLSDRFSAERPKGSFSTLEIQRTEQGDSAMYLCASTPGGGGRGETQYFGPGTRLLVL.

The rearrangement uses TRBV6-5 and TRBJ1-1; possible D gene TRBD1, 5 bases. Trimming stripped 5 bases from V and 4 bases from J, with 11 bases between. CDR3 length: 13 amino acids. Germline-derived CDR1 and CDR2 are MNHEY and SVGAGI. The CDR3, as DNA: TGTGCCAGCAGTGAGGGGAGAGGCACTGAAGCTTTCTTT. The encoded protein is CASSEGRGTEAFF.

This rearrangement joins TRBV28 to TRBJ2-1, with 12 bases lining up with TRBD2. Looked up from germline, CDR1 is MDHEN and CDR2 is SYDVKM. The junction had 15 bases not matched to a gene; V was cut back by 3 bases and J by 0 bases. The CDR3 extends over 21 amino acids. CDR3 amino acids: CASSFPTSGRNRLSSYNEQFF. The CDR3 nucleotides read TGTGCCAGCAGTTTCCCGACTAGCGGGAGAAATCGTCTAAGCTCCTACAATGAGCAGTTCTTC.

Here the CDR3 DNA reads TGTGCCAGCAGCTTGGGGGACTCCTTTCGCGAGCAGTACTTC. As protein: CASSLGDSFREQYF. The chain employs TRBV11-1 and TRBJ2-7, with D perhaps TRBD2 (6 bases). CDR3 length equals 14 residues. The germline V and J ends were trimmed by 3 bases and 6 bases, with 15 bases remaining between them. Germline lookup yields CDR1 SGHAT and CDR2 FQDESV (reference sequence).

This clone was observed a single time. DNA for the CDR3: TGTGCCAGCAGCTTGGCCCCCCGACTAGCTTACAATGAGCAGTTCTTC. Protein product: CASSLAPRLAYNEQFF. The rearrangement links TRBV5-6 to TRBJ2-1; TRBD2 agrees at 7 bases. Losses at the gene ends were 0 bases for V and 4 bases for J; bases not matched to a gene: 7. The CDR3 covers 16 residues. Germline values: CDR1 SGHDT, CDR2 YYEEEE.

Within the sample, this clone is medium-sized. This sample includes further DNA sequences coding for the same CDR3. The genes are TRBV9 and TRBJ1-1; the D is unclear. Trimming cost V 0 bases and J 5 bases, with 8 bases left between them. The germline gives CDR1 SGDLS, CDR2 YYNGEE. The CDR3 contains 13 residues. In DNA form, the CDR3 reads TGTGCCAGCAGCGTAGGATCGGGGACTGAAGCTTTCTTT. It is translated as CASSVGSGTEAFF.

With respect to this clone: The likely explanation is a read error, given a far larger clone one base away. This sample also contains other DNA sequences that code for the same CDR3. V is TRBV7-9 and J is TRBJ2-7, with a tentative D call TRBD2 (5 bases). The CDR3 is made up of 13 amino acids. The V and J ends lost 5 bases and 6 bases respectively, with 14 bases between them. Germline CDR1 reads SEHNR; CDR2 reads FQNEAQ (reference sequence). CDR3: CASSPWAEVEQYF. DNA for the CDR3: TGTGCCAGCAGCCCATGGGCGGAGGTCGAGCAGTACTTC. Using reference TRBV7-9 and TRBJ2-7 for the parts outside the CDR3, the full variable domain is DTGVSQNPRHKITKRGQNVTFRCDPISEHNRLYWYRQTLGQGPEFLTYFQNEAQLEKSRLLSDRFSAERPKGSFSTLEIQRTEQGDSAMYLCASSPWAEVEQYFGPGTRLTVT.

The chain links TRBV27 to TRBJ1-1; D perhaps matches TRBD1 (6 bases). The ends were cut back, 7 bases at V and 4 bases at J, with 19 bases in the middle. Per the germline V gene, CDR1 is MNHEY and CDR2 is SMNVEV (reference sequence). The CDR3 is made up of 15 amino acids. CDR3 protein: CASTPDGAGATEAFF. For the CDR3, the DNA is TGTGCCAGCACCCCCGATGGTGCAGGGGCCACTGAAGCTTTCTTT.